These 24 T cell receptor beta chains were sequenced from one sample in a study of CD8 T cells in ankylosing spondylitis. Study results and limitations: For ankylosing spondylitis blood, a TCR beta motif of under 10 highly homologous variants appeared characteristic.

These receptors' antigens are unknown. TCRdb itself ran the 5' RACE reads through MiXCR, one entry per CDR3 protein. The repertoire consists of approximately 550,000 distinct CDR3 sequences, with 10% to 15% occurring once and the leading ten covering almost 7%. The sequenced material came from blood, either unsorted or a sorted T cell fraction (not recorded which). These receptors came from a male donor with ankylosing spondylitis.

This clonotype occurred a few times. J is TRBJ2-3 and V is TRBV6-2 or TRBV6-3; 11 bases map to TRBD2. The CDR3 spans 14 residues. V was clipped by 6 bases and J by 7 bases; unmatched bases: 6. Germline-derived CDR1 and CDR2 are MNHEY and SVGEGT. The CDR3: CASRYLAGGNTQYF. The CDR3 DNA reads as TGTGCCAGCAGATATCTAGCGGGAGGAAATACGCAGTATTTT.

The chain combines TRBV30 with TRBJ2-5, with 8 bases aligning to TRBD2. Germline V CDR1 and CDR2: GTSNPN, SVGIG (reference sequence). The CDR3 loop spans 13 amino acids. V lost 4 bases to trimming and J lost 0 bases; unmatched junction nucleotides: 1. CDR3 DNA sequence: TGTGCCTGGACTAGCGGGTACCAAGAGACCCAGTACTTC. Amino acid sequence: CAWTSGYQETQYF.

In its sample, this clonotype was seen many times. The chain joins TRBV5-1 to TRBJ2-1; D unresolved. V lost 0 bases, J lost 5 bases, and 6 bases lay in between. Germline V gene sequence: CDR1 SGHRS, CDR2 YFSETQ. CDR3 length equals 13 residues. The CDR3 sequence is CASSLGQHNEQFF. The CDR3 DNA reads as TGCGCCAGCAGCTTGGGGCAGCACAATGAGCAGTTCTTC. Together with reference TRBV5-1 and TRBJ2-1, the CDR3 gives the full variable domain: KAGVTQTPRYLIKTRGQQVTLSCSPISGHRSVSWYQQTPGQGLQFLFEYFSETQRNKGNFPGRFSGRQFSNSRSEMNVSTLELGDSALYLCASSLGQHNEQFFGPGTRLTVL.

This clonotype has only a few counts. CDR3 amino acids: CASSPTSTWNTEAFF. CDR3 DNA: TGTGCCAGCAGCCCCACCAGTACTTGGAACACTGAAGCTTTCTTT. The chain joins TRBV3-1 to TRBJ1-1, with D unclear. The CDR3 covers 15 residues. V was trimmed by 4 bases and J by 1 base, leaving 13 bases between them. Germline CDR1 reads LGHDT; CDR2 reads YNNKEL (reference sequence).

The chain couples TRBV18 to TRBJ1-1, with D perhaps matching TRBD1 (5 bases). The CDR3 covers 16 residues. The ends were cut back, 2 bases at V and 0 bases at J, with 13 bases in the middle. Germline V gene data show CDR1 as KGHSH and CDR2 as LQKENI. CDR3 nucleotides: TGTGCCAGCTCACCATCCGCGCAGGGAATGAACACTGAAGCTTTCTTT. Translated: CASSPSAQGMNTEAFF.

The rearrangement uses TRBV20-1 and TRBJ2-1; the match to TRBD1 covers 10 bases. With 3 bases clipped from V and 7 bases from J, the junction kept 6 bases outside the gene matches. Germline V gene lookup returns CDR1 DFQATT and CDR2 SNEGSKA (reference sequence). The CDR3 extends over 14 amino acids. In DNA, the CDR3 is TGCAGTGCTAGTGGGACAGGGGCCCAGAATGAGCAGTTCTTC. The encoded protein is CSASGTGAQNEQFF.

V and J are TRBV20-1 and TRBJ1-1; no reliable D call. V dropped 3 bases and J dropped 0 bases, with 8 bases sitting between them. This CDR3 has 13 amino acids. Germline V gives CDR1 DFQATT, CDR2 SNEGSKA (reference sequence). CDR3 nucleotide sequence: TGCAGTGCTAGGCTCCAGTTGAACACTGAAGCTTTCTTT. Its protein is CSARLQLNTEAFF.

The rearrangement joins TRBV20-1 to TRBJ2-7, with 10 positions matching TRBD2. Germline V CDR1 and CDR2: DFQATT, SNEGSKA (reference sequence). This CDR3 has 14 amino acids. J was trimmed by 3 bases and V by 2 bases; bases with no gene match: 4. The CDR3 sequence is CSARLAGDLYEQYF. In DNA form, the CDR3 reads TGCAGTGCTAGACTAGCGGGAGACCTCTACGAGCAGTACTTC.

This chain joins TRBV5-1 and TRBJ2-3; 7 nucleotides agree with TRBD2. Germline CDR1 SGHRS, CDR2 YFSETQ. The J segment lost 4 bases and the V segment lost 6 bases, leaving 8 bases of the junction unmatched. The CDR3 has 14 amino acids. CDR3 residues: CASTPGGGADTQYF. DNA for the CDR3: TGCGCCAGCACCCCGGGGGGAGGAGCAGATACGCAGTATTTT.

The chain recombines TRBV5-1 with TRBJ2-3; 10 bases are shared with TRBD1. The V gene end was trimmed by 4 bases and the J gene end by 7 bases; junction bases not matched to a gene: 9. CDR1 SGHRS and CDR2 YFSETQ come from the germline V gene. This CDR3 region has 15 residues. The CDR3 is CASSETGGRWNTQYF. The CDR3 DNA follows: TGCGCCAGCAGCGAGACAGGGGGCAGGTGGAATACGCAGTATTTT.

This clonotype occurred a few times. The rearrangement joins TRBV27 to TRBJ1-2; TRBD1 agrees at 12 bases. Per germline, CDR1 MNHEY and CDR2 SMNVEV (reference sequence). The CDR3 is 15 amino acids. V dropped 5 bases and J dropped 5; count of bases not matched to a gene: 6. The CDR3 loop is CASSRGQGARYGYTF. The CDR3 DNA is TGTGCCAGCAGTAGGGGACAGGGGGCGAGGTATGGCTACACCTTC.

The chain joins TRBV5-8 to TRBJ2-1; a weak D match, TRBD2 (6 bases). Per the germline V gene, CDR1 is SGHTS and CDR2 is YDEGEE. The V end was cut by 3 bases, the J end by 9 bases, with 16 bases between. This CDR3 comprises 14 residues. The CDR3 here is CASSSGLPGGEQFF. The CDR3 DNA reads TGTGCCAGCAGCTCGGGGCTACCCGGGGGTGAGCAGTTCTTC.

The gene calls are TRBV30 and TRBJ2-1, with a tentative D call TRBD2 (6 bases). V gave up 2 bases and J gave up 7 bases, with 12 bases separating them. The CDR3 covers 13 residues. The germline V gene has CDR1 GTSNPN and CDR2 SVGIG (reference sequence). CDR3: CAWSTGSFNEQFF. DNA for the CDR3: TGTGCCTGGAGTACCGGGAGCTTTAATGAGCAGTTCTTC.

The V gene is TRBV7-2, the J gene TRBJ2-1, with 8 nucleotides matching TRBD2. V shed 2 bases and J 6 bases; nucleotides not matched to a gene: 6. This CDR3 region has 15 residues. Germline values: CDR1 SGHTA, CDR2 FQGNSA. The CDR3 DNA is TGTGCCAGCAGCTTATTTCGGGAGGGCCCCAATGAGCAGTTCTTC. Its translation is CASSLFREGPNEQFF.

The CDR3 loop is CASSSHVGGTEAFF. The CDR3 nucleotides are TGTGCCAGCAGTTCCCACGTAGGAGGGACTGAAGCTTTCTTT. The chain employs TRBV12-3 or TRBV12-4 and TRBJ1-1, with D uncertain. The CDR3 has 14 residues. V lost 4 bases to trimming and J lost 5 bases, with 14 bases between them.

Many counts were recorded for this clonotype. In DNA form, the CDR3 reads TGCAGTGCTGACGGGACAGCTTACAATGAGCAGTTCTTC. This gives the protein CSADGTAYNEQFF. This sequence joins TRBV20-1 and TRBJ2-1; 7 bases agree with TRBD1. The CDR3 is 13 residues long. After removal of 5 bases from V and 4 bases from J, the junction contained 5 bases not matched to a gene. Germline V lookup: CDR1 DFQATT, CDR2 SNEGSKA (reference sequence).

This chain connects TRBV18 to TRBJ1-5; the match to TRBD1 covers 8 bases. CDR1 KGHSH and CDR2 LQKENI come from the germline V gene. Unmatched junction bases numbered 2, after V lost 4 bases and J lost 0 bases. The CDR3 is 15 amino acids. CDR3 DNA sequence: TGTGCCAGCTCACGACAGGGGAATAGCAATCAGCCCCAGCATTTT. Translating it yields CASSRQGNSNQPQHF.

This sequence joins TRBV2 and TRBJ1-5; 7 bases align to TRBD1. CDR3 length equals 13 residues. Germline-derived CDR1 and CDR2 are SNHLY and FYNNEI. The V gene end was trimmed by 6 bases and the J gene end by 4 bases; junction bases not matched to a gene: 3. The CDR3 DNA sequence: TGTGCCAGCAGGTTACAGGGGAATCAGCCCCAGCATTTT. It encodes CASRLQGNQPQHF.

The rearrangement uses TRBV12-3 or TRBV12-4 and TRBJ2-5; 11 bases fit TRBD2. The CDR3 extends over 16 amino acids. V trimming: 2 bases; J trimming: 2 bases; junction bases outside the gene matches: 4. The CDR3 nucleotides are TGTGCCAGCAGTTTAACTAGCGGGAGAGGGCAAGAGACCCAGTACTTC. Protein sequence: CASSLTSGRGQETQYF.

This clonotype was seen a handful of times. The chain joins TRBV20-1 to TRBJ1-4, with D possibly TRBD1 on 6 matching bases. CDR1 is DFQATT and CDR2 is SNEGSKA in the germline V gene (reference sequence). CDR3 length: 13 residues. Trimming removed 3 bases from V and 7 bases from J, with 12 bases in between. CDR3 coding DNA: TGCAGTGCTAGGTTGACAGGTTCTGAAAAACTGTTTTTT. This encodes CSARLTGSEKLFF.

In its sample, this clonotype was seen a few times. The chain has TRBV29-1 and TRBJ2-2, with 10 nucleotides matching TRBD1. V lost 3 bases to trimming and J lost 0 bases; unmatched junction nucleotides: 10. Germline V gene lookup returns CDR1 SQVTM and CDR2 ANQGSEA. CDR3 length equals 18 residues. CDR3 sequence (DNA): TGCAGCGTTGAGGGGGACAGGGGAGGACTAGCGAACACCGGGGAGCTGTTTTTT. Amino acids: CSVEGDRGGLANTGELFF.

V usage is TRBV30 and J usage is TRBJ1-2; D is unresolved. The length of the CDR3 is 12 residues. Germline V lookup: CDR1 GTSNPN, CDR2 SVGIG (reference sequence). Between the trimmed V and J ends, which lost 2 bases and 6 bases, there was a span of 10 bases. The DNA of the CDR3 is TGTGCCTGGAGTTGGCCCTTACATGGCTACACCTTC. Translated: CAWSWPLHGYTF.

The DNA of the CDR3 is TGCAGTGCTAAATACCAAGAGACCCAGTACTTC. It translates to CSAKYQETQYF. V gene TRBV20-1 combines with J gene TRBJ2-5, with D unclear. With 4 bases removed from V and 0 bases from J, the gap between germline ends came to 3 bases. This CDR3 spans 11 amino acids. Germline V gives CDR1 DFQATT, CDR2 SNEGSKA (reference sequence).

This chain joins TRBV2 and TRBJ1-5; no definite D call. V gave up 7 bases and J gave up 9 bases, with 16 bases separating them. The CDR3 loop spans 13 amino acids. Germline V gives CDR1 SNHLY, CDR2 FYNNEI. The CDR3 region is CASNDDLLGPQHF. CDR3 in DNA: TGTGCCAGCAACGACGACTTACTGGGGCCCCAGCATTTT.